A single sample gave rise to the 7 T cell receptor beta chains below, sequenced in a study of CD8+ T cells in alopecia areata. Treatment given: oral pan-JAK inhibitor, 5-10 mg twice daily. TCR sequencing used cDNA made by reverse transcription of extracted RNA. TCRdb's copy holds only in-frame clones and misses some; the assay was immunoSEQ multiplex PCR. Found here are over 150,000 clones, 60% of them singletons; the top ten hold around 14%. The sequencing used CD4+ T cells sorted from blood, collected at week 24, from a patient treated with tofacitinib. The receptor set was obtained from a human donor with alopecia areata.

The rearrangement uses TRBV11-2 and TRBJ1-2; no firm D call. The CDR3 extends over 13 amino acids. Trimming stripped 7 bases from V and 4 bases from J, with 13 bases between. The germline V gene encodes CDR1 SGHAT and CDR2 FQNNGV. CDR3 nucleotide sequence: TGTGCCAGCAAGGGCCAGCTCTCCTATGGCTACACCTTC. Amino acid sequence: CASKGQLSYGYTF.

The gene calls are TRBV30 and TRBJ1-4; 10 bases are a match to TRBD1. Losses at the gene ends were 4 bases for V and 7 bases for J; bases not matched to a gene: 21. Germline V gene sequence: CDR1 GTSNPN, CDR2 SVGIG (reference sequence). The CDR3 has 19 amino acids. The CDR3 DNA sequence: TGTGCCTGGAAGAGCCGGGACAGGGGCTTTGGCATACATCGTGAAAAACTGTTTTTT. It specifies CAWKSRDRGFGIHREKLFF. The variable domain in full, completed from reference TRBV30 and TRBJ1-4, reads SQTIHQWPATLVQPVGSPLSLECTVEGTSNPNLYWYRQAAGRGLQLLFYSVGIGQISSEVPQNLSASRPQDRQFILSSKKLLLSDSGFYLCAWKSRDRGFGIHREKLFFGSGTQLSVL.

Only a few counts were recorded for this clone. The CDR3 loop is CAISVPGADTQYF. The CDR3 bases are TGTGCCATCAGTGTGCCAGGGGCAGATACGCAGTATTTT. The V gene is TRBV10-3, the J gene TRBJ2-3; D is possibly TRBD1 (6 bases). V gave up 4 bases and J gave up 4 bases, with 9 bases separating them. The CDR3 covers 13 residues. Germline V gene lookup returns CDR1 ENHRY and CDR2 SYGVKD.

This clone came up a few times. The rearrangement joins TRBV7-9 to TRBJ2-7; D unclear. The CDR3 is 13 residues long. Germline CDR1 reads SEHNR; CDR2 reads FQNEAQ (reference sequence). Trimming removed 4 bases at V and 3 bases at J, with 10 bases between. The CDR3 nucleotides read TGTGCCAGCAGCTCACTACTTAGCTACGAGCAGTACTTC. Its protein is CASSSLLSYEQYF.

The gene calls are TRBV14 and TRBJ1-2; D not resolved. Germline lookup yields CDR1 SGHDN and CDR2 FVKESK. This CDR3 comprises 13 residues. Trimming stripped 1 base from V and 5 bases from J, with 8 bases between. CDR3 sequence: CASSQAGRYGYTF. In DNA form, the CDR3 reads TGTGCCAGCAGCCAAGCCGGGAGGTATGGCTACACCTTC. The full variable domain, rest sourced from reference TRBV14 and TRBJ1-2, is EAGVTQFPSHSVIEKGQTVTLRCDPISGHDNLYWYRRVMGKEIKFLLHFVKESKQDESGMPNNRFLAERTGGTYSTLKVQPAELEDSGVYFCASSQAGRYGYTFGSGTRLTVV.

V usage is TRBV29-1 and J usage is TRBJ2-5; D is undetermined. Germline V gene lookup returns CDR1 SQVTM and CDR2 ANQGSEA. The V end was cut by 1 base, the J end by 9 bases, with 18 bases between. The CDR3 totals 14 residues. The CDR3 loop reads CSVEGYLPPGAQYF. DNA for the CDR3: TGCAGCGTTGAAGGTTACCTCCCGCCTGGGGCCCAGTACTTC.

CDR3 protein: CASSKGGSGANVLTF. CDR3 coding DNA: TGTGCCAGCAGTAAGGGGGGCTCTGGGGCCAACGTCCTGACTTTC. V usage is TRBV9 and J usage is TRBJ2-6; D possibly matches TRBD1 or TRBD2 (6 bases each). The germline V gene has CDR1 SGDLS and CDR2 YYNGEE. The CDR3 totals 15 residues. V lost 5 bases and J 0 bases, leaving 9 bases between the germline ends.